This T cell receptor beta chain was identified during a study of shared clonotypes between healthy human individuals. This CDR3 region has 13 residues. Per germline, CDR1 GTSNPN and CDR2 SVGIG (reference sequence). With 4 bases removed from V and 3 bases from J, the gap between germline ends came to 13 bases. Study-level findings and limits: Naive CD4 clonotypes were shared across several donors at about 5%. Clonotype sharing among donors, it was expected, would be affected by sequencing depth. Relative to memory subsets, naive subsets generally showed larger estimated richness.

Using about 190 ng DNA, around 30,000 T cell genomes, the sorted-subset replicate PCRs were run. Measured with immunoSEQ multiplex PCR; TCRdb has only the in-frame clones, and not every one. This sample has hundreds of thousands of clones, with about two thirds found just once. Details on this clone: Its antigen is undetermined.

This clonotype originated in a woman under 40 in good health. The chain links TRBV30 to TRBJ2-7; maybe TRBD2 (5 bases). The specimen sequenced was memory CD4+ T cells sorted from blood. Subset specified: CD45RA-negative fraction. As DNA, the CDR3 is TGTGCCTGGAACGGACTGAAGGGCTACGAGCAGTACTTC. Protein sequence: CAWNGLKGYEQYF.